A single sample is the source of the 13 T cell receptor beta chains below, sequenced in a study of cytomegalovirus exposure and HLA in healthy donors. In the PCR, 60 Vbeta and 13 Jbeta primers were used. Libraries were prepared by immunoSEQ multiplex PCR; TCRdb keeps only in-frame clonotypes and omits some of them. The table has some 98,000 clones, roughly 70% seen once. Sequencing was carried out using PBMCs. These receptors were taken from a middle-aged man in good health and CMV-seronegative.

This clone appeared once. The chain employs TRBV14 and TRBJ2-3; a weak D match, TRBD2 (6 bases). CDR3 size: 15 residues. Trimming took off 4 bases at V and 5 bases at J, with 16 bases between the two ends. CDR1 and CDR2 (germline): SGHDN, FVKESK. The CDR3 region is CASSRGRGVLDTQYF. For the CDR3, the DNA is TGTGCCAGCAGCCGGGGACGCGGGGTATTAGATACGCAGTATTTT. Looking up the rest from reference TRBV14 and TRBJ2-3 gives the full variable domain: EAGVTQFPSHSVIEKGQTVTLRCDPISGHDNLYWYRRVMGKEIKFLLHFVKESKQDESGMPNNRFLAERTGGTYSTLKVQPAELEDSGVYFCASSRGRGVLDTQYFGPGTRLTVL.

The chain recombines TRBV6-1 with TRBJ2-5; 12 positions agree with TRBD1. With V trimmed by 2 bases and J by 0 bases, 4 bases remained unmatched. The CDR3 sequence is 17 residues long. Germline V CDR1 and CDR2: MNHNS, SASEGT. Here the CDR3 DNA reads TGTGCCAGCAGTGAACCAGGGACAGGGGGCGACCAAGAGACCCAGTACTTC. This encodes CASSEPGTGGDQETQYF.

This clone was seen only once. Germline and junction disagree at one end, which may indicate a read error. The CDR3 region has the DNA TGTGCTAGCAGTAAAGGACAGGGGGGATACAATGAGCAGTTCTTC. Encoded protein: CASSKGQGGYNEQFF. The chain couples TRBV7-7 to TRBJ2-1, with 10 bases lining up with TRBD1. The CDR3 sequence is 15 residues long. Germline V gene lookup returns CDR1 SSHAT and CDR2 FNYEAQ (reference sequence).

The CDR3 DNA follows: TGCAGTGCTAGACCCGAACTTCAGCAGTACTTC. Its translation is CSARPELQQYF. This chain uses TRBV20-1 with TRBJ2-7, with D unclear. V was trimmed by 2 bases and J by 8 bases, leaving 10 bases between them. The CDR3 runs 11 residues. The germline CDR1 and CDR2 sequences are DFQATT and SNEGSKA (reference sequence).

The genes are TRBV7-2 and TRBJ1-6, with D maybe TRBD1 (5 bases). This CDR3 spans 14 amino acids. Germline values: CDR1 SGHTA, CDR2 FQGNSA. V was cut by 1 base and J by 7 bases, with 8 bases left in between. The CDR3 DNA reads TGTGCCAGCAGCTTAGACGGGGGGAATTCACCCCTCCACTTT. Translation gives CASSLDGGNSPLHF. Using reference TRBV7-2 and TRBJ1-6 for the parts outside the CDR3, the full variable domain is GAGVSQSPSNKVTEKGKDVELRCDPISGHTALYWYRQSLGQGLEFLIYFQGNSAPDKSGLPSDRFSAERTGGSVSTLTIQRTQQEDSAVYLCASSLDGGNSPLHFGNGTRLTVT.

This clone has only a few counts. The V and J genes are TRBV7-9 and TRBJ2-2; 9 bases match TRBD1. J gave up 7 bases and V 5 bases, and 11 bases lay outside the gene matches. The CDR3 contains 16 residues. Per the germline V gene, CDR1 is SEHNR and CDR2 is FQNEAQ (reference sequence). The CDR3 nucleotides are TGTGCCAGCAGCCCGAGGGACAGGGCTAGTATCGGGGAGCTGTTTTTT. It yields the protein CASSPRDRASIGELFF. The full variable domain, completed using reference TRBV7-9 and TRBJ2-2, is DTGVSQNPRHKITKRGQNVTFRCDPISEHNRLYWYRQTLGQGPEFLTYFQNEAQLEKSRLLSDRFSAERPKGSFSTLEIQRTEQGDSAMYLCASSPRDRASIGELFFGEGSRLTVL.

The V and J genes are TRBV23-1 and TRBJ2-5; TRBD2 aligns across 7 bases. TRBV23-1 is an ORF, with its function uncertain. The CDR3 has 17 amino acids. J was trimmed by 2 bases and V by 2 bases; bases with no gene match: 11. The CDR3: CASSQGRGWRVQETQYF. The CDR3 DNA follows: TGCGCCAGCAGTCAAGGGCGGGGGTGGCGGGTACAAGAGACCCAGTACTTC.

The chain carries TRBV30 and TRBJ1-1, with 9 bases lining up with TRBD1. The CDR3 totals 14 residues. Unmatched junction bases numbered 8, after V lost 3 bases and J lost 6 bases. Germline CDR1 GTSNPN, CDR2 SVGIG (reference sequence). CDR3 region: CAWSLGQGFSEAFF. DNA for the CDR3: TGTGCCTGGAGCCTGGGACAGGGATTCTCTGAAGCTTTCTTT.

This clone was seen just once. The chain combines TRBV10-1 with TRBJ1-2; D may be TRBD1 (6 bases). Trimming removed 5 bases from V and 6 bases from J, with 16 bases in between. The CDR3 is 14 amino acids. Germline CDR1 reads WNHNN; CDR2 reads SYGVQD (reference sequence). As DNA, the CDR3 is TGCGCCAGCAGTATTCAGGGGCCGTACGATGGCTACACCTTC. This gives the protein CASSIQGPYDGYTF.

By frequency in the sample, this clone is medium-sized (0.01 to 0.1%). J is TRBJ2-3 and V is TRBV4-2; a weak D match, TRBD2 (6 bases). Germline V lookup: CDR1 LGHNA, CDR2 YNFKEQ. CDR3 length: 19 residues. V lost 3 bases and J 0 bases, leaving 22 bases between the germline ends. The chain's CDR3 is CASSHNGAGKIGSTDTQYF. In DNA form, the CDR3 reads TGTGCCAGCAGCCATAACGGGGCGGGAAAAATTGGTAGCACAGATACGCAGTATTTT.

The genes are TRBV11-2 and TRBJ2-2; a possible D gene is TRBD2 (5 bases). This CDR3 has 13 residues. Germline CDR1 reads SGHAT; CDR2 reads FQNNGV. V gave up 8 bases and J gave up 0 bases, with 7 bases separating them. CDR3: CASGGTNTGELFF. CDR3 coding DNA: TGTGCCAGCGGAGGAACGAACACCGGGGAGCTGTTTTTT. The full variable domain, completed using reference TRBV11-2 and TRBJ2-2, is EAGVAQSPRYKIIEKRQSVAFWCNPISGHATLYWYQQILGQGPKLLIQFQNNGVVDDSQLPKDRFSAERLKGVDSTLKIQPAKLEDSAVYLCASGGTNTGELFFGEGSRLTVL.

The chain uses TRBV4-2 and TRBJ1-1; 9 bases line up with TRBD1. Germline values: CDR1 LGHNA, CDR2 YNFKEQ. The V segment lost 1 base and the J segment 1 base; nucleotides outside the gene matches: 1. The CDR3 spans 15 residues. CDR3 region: CASSQAGQGNTEAFF. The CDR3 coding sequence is TGTGCCAGCAGCCAAGCGGGACAGGGGAACACTGAAGCTTTCTTT.

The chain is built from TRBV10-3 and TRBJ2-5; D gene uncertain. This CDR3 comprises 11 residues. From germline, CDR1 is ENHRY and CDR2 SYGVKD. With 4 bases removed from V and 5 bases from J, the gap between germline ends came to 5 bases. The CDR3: CAISAAETQYF. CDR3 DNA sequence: TGTGCCATCAGTGCCGCGGAGACCCAGTACTTC.